Below are 21 T cell receptor beta chains sequenced from a single sample in a study of CD8 T cells in ankylosing spondylitis. Using its own MiXCR run on the 5' RACE reads, TCRdb lists one record per CDR3 protein. The sample contains a few hundred thousand distinct CDR3 sequences, 8% to 11% of which appear only once. Sequencing input: blood, either unsorted or a sorted T cell fraction (not recorded which). The origin of the receptors is a male donor with ankylosing spondylitis or in good health (not recorded which).

This clonotype was seen at least ten times. This rearrangement joins TRBV5-1 to TRBJ1-3; no clear D gene. CDR1 is SGHRS, CDR2 YFSETQ, per germline. The CDR3 has 16 amino acids. With 0 bases removed from V and 2 bases from J, the gap between germline ends came to 12 bases. CDR3 sequence: CASSLDLLGTGNTIYF. DNA for the CDR3: TGCGCCAGCAGCTTGGATCTTCTGGGGACTGGAAACACCATATATTTT.

The chain couples TRBV12-3 or TRBV12-4 to TRBJ2-1; TRBD1 aligns across 10 bases. The CDR3 consists of 16 residues. V lost 4 bases to trimming and J lost 6 bases; unmatched junction nucleotides: 9. As DNA, the CDR3 is TGTGCCAGCAGTTCCCCCGGGACAGGGGCGGTCAATGAGCAGTTCTTC. Residues: CASSSPGTGAVNEQFF.

This clonotype was picked up many times. The chain couples TRBV5-1 to TRBJ2-7; 8 positions match TRBD2. V trimming: 0 bases; J trimming: 2 bases; junction bases outside the gene matches: 4. Looked up from germline, CDR1 is SGHRS and CDR2 is YFSETQ. This CDR3 spans 15 amino acids. CDR3 loop: CASSLDGTSAYEQYF. The CDR3 DNA sequence: TGCGCCAGCAGCTTGGATGGGACTAGTGCCTACGAGCAGTACTTC.

The table lists this clonotype with many counts. The genes are TRBV11-2 and TRBJ2-2; D possibly uses TRBD1 or TRBD2 (5 bases each). This CDR3 contains 15 residues. The V end was cut by 3 bases, the J end by 1 base, with 9 bases between. CDR1 is SGHAT, CDR2 FQNNGV, per germline. This CDR3 reads CASSFSGGNTGELFF. The CDR3 bases are TGTGCCAGCAGCTTTAGTGGGGGGAACACCGGGGAGCTGTTTTTT.

This clonotype was observed at least ten times. This chain uses TRBV5-1 with TRBJ2-2; D is unresolved. Germline V gene lookup returns CDR1 SGHRS and CDR2 YFSETQ. V shed 2 bases and J shed 5 bases, with 10 bases lying between them. The CDR3 has 14 residues. CDR3 nucleotides: TGCGCCAGCAGCTTCGGAGACACTACCGGGGAGCTGTTTTTT. Translating it yields CASSFGDTTGELFF.

This clonotype was observed a few times. The V and J genes are TRBV5-1 and TRBJ2-3; TRBD1 aligns across 11 bases. J gave up 4 bases and V 4 bases, and 5 bases lay outside the gene matches. The CDR3 is 15 residues long. Germline CDR1 is SGHRS and CDR2 is YFSETQ. CDR3 sequence reads: CASSPGQGGSDTQYF. The CDR3 coding sequence is TGCGCCAGCAGCCCGGGACAGGGGGGCTCAGATACGCAGTATTTT.

The genes are TRBV11-3 and TRBJ2-2, with TRBD2 matching 8 bases. The germline gives CDR1 SGHNT, CDR2 YENEEA. The CDR3 is 14 amino acids. The trim removed 7 bases at V and 6 bases at J, leaving 7 bases unmatched. Written as DNA, the CDR3 is TGTGCCAGCAACAATCGGGAGGGGGCCGGGGAGCTGTTTTTT. Its protein product is CASNNREGAGELFF.

This clonotype showed up many times. The rearrangement joins TRBV12-3 or TRBV12-4 to TRBJ2-1; D might be TRBD1 (5 bases). The V end was cut by 1 base, the J end by 9 bases, with 19 bases between. This CDR3 has 16 residues. DNA for the CDR3: TGTGCCAGCAGTTTAGGTCGGGCAGGGCGAGAATTTGAGCAGTTCTTC. This sequence encodes CASSLGRAGREFEQFF.

This clonotype was seen ten or more times. The chain is built from TRBV5-1 and TRBJ2-5, with D perhaps matching TRBD2 (6 bases). V gave up 7 bases and J gave up 2 bases, with 12 bases separating them. Looked up from germline, CDR1 is SGHRS and CDR2 is YFSETQ. The CDR3 loop spans 13 amino acids. The CDR3 DNA is TGCGCCAGCGCTTTTAGCGGACAAGAGACCCAGTACTTC. It yields the protein CASAFSGQETQYF.

This clonotype was seen many times. The V and J genes are TRBV20-1 and TRBJ2-1, with D unclear. V was pared by 1 base and J by 6 bases, with 13 bases between. This CDR3 spans 14 amino acids. CDR1 and CDR2 from the germline V gene are DFQATT and SNEGSKA (reference sequence). For the CDR3, the DNA is TGCAGTGCTAGAGCGCCTCTGGGCACCAATGAGCAGTTCTTC. This sequence encodes CSARAPLGTNEQFF.

The rearrangement joins TRBV6-2 or TRBV6-3 to TRBJ2-3; D unresolved. CDR1 and CDR2 (germline): MNHEY, SVGEGT. Trimming shortened V by 2 bases and J by 2 bases, and 14 bases separated the two germline ends. CDR3 length: 16 residues. The CDR3 here is CASSYGKFNPTDTQYF. The CDR3 DNA is TGTGCCAGCAGTTACGGGAAATTTAACCCCACAGATACGCAGTATTTT.

This clonotype appeared many times. The V call is TRBV12-3 or TRBV12-4, the J call TRBJ2-1; D gene uncertain. The V end lost 3 bases, the J end lost 8 bases, and 8 bases lay between the germline ends. The CDR3 loop spans 12 amino acids. In DNA, the CDR3 is TGTGCCAGCAGTTTGGAGATGGATGAGCAGTTCTTC. Translating it yields CASSLEMDEQFF.

This clonotype was counted ten times or more. The chain carries TRBV7-3 and TRBJ2-1, with 7 positions matching TRBD2. CDR3 length equals 16 residues. The V and J ends lost 1 base and 2 bases, in that order; junction bases with no gene match: 5. The germline CDR1 and CDR2 sequences are SGHTA and FQGTGA. CDR3 residues: CASSLRGGGAYNEQFF. CDR3 sequence (DNA): TGTGCCAGCAGCTTAAGGGGCGGGGGAGCCTACAATGAGCAGTTCTTC.

This clonotype was seen a handful of times. The chain couples TRBV20-1 to TRBJ2-7; D remains ambiguous. This CDR3 has 12 residues. Germline CDR1 is DFQATT and CDR2 is SNEGSKA (reference sequence). Trimming stripped 6 bases from V and 0 bases from J, with 9 bases between. The CDR3 DNA reads TGCAGTGCACATGTAAGCTCCTACGAGCAGTACTTC. It codes for CSAHVSSYEQYF.

This clonotype was recorded many times. The J gene is TRBJ2-5, the V gene TRBV25-1, with TRBD1 matching over 8 bases. Germline lookup yields CDR1 MGHDK and CDR2 SYGVNS. The CDR3 is 14 amino acids. V lost 2 bases to trimming and J lost 5 bases; unmatched junction nucleotides: 4. The CDR3 loop is CASSEGQGGETQYF. The CDR3 DNA is TGTGCCAGCAGTGAAGGACAGGGCGGGGAGACCCAGTACTTC.

This clonotype was observed at least ten times. The rearrangement joins TRBV29-1 to TRBJ1-1, with D hard to call. V lost 2 bases and J lost 2, with 9 bases in between. CDR3 size: 13 residues. The germline V gene encodes CDR1 SQVTM and CDR2 ANQGSEA. CDR3 DNA: TGCAGCGTTGAATATAAATTTAACACTGAAGCTTTCTTT. Amino acid sequence: CSVEYKFNTEAFF.

This clonotype was observed at least ten times. V and J are TRBV15 and TRBJ1-5; D not certain. This CDR3 region has 15 residues. Germline V CDR1 and CDR2: LNHNV, YYDKDF (reference sequence). V lost 8 bases and J 6 bases, leaving 20 bases between the germline ends. The CDR3 DNA sequence: TGTGCCACCGCCAGAGAGCGGGAAGCAAGTCAGCCCCAGCATTTT. This translates into CATAREREASQPQHF.

Ten or more counts support this clonotype. The chain links TRBV20-1 to TRBJ1-5, with TRBD1 as a possible D gene (6 bases). Looked up from germline, CDR1 is DFQATT and CDR2 is SNEGSKA (reference sequence). This CDR3 is built from 17 residues. V gave up 2 bases and J gave up 1 base, with 18 bases separating them. The CDR3 DNA follows: TGCAGTGCTAGATCCACCACAGGGTGGGGGAGCAATCAGCCCCAGCATTTT. Translation gives CSARSTTGWGSNQPQHF.

The chain is built from TRBV5-6 and TRBJ2-7; no firm D call. The CDR3 is 14 amino acids. Germline CDR1 and CDR2: SGHDT and YYEEEE. V dropped 7 bases and J dropped 2 bases, with 16 bases sitting between them. As DNA, the CDR3 is TGTGCCAGCCACCCCCCAGGAATTACCTACGAGCAGTACTTC. It yields the protein CASHPPGITYEQYF.

This clonotype was found a few times. The genes are TRBV7-9 and TRBJ1-1, with D possibly being TRBD1 (5 bases). The V gene lost 1 base and the J gene lost 5 bases, with 11 bases spanning the gap. Germline V gives CDR1 SEHNR, CDR2 FQNEAQ (reference sequence). The CDR3 loop spans 14 amino acids. CDR3 sequence reads: CASSLGGVRTEAFF. The CDR3 DNA reads TGTGCCAGCAGCTTAGGAGGGGTCCGGACTGAAGCTTTCTTT.

This clonotype was observed many times. This rearrangement joins TRBV5-1 to TRBJ2-3; the D gene is possibly TRBD1 (6 bases). Trimming pared 3 bases from V and 6 bases from J, leaving 11 bases between. The CDR3 totals 13 residues. CDR1 SGHRS and CDR2 YFSETQ come from the germline V gene. The CDR3: CASSSGDTDTQYF. In DNA form, the CDR3 reads TGCGCCAGCAGCTCAGGGGACACCGATACGCAGTATTTT.